The 5 T cell receptor beta chains below all came from one sample that was sequenced in a study of T cell changes during pregnancy in multiple sclerosis. TCRdb keeps only in-frame clones here, not all; method: immunoSEQ multiplex PCR. The sample lists 52,000 or so clones, 85% to 95% occurring once. This specimen consisted of CD4+ T cells from peripheral blood mononuclear cells, obtained in the second trimester of pregnancy. The receptors were gathered from a female donor with multiple sclerosis, enrolled in a pregnancy study.

The rearrangement joins TRBV2 to TRBJ1-1; 7 nucleotides agree with TRBD1. There are 13 residues in the CDR3. V lost 4 bases, J lost 3 bases, and 2 bases stayed unmatched. Germline values: CDR1 SNHLY, CDR2 FYNNEI. CDR3 bases: TGTGCCAGCAGTGGACAGGGTGACACTGAAGCTTTCTTT. Translation: CASSGQGDTEAFF. Drawing the rest from reference TRBV2 and TRBJ1-1, the complete variable domain is EPEVTQTPSHQVTQMGQEVILRCVPISNHLYFYWYRQILGQKVEFLVSFYNNEISEKSEIFDDQFSVERPDGSNFTLKIRSTKLEDSAMYFCASSGQGDTEAFFGQGTRLTVV.

The rearrangement joins TRBV2 to TRBJ2-2; possible D gene TRBD1, 6 bases. Germline V lookup: CDR1 SNHLY, CDR2 FYNNEI. The V end lost 5 bases, the J end lost 5 bases, and 9 bases lay between the germline ends. This CDR3 is 13 amino acids long. The CDR3 nucleotides are TGTGCCAGCAGTCAGGGGAATACCGGGGAGCTGTTTTTT. Translating gives CASSQGNTGELFF.

V usage is TRBV11-3 and J usage is TRBJ1-1, with D unresolved. Trimming took 8 bases from V and 4 from J, leaving 11 bases between them. Germline CDR1 reads SGHNT; CDR2 reads YENEEA. This CDR3 has 12 amino acids. The CDR3 region is CASGGRGTEAFF. The CDR3 nucleotides are TGTGCCAGCGGTGGTCGGGGCACTGAAGCTTTCTTT.

J is TRBJ1-5 and V is TRBV10-3, with D perhaps matching TRBD1 (5 bases). Trimming left V 4 bases short and J 5 bases short, with 12 bases between. Germline CDR1 and CDR2: ENHRY and SYGVKD. The CDR3 sequence is 14 residues long. CDR3 loop: CAISGQGQDQPQHF. CDR3 nucleotides: TGTGCCATCAGTGGTCAGGGTCAAGATCAGCCCCAGCATTTT.

This chain links TRBV27 with TRBJ2-7; no clear D. The germline V gene has CDR1 MNHEY and CDR2 SMNVEV (reference sequence). The CDR3 loop spans 13 amino acids. Trimming shortened V by 4 bases and J by 0 bases, and 7 bases separated the two germline ends. Here the CDR3 reads CASSSLSSYEQYF. CDR3 nucleotides: TGTGCCAGCAGTTCGCTATCCTCCTACGAGCAGTACTTC.